These 18 T cell receptor beta chains were sequenced from one sample in a study of tumor T cells in aggressive B-cell lymphoma. Method: immunoSEQ multiplex PCR; TCRdb's copy keeps in-frame clones and lacks some. The data show about 5,100 clones, 85% to 95% seen once. The sequenced sample consisted of tumor tissue. These receptors all stem from an adult with diffuse large B cell lymphoma.

This chain links TRBV4-2 with TRBJ2-3, with 11 nucleotides matching TRBD2. The germline V gene has CDR1 LGHNA and CDR2 YNFKEQ. This CDR3 contains 16 residues. V was clipped by 4 bases and J by 1 base; unmatched bases: 4. This CDR3 is CASSRKTSGGTDTQYF. DNA for the CDR3: TGTGCCAGCAGCCGAAAGACTAGCGGGGGCACAGATACGCAGTATTTT.

CDR3 bases: TGTGCCAGCAGCCAAGATTTGAGCGGCCCGCGCGAGCAGTACTTC. Translation: CASSQDLSGPREQYF. The genes are TRBV14 and TRBJ2-7; D may be TRBD2 (5 bases). Looked up from germline, CDR1 is SGHDN and CDR2 is FVKESK. V lost 0 bases to trimming and J lost 6 bases, with 15 bases between them. CDR3 length: 15 residues.

In this sample, this clone turned up once. The rearrangement uses TRBV29-1 and TRBJ2-7, with 7 positions matching TRBD2. The CDR3 has 13 residues. After removal of 5 bases from V and 2 bases from J, the junction contained 6 bases not matched to a gene. The germline V gene has CDR1 SQVTM and CDR2 ANQGSEA. CDR3 sequence reads: CSVSSGAPYEQYF. CDR3 nucleotides: TGCAGCGTTTCCAGCGGGGCCCCCTACGAGCAGTACTTC.

This clone occurred a few times. The chain recombines TRBV9 with TRBJ1-1; a weak D match, TRBD1 (5 bases). Germline lookup yields CDR1 SGDLS and CDR2 YYNGEE. CDR3 length: 14 amino acids. Deletions cut 2 bases from V and 4 bases from J, with 12 bases between. CDR3: CASSVGGSGTEAFF. The DNA of the CDR3 is TGTGCCAGCAGCGTGGGGGGGTCGGGCACTGAAGCTTTCTTT. Full variable domain (missing parts from reference TRBV9 and TRBJ1-1): DSGVTQTPKHLITATGQRVTLRCSPRSGDLSVYWYQQSLDQGLQFLIQYYNGEERAKGNILERFSAQQFPDLHSELNLSSLELGDSALYFCASSVGGSGTEAFFGQGTRLTVV.

CDR3 in DNA: TGTGCCAGCAGCCCGGGACAGGGTAATGAAAAACTGTTTTTT. Residues: CASSPGQGNEKLFF. The V and J genes are TRBV6-5 and TRBJ1-4; 9 bases align to TRBD1. V trimming: 6 bases; J trimming: 4 bases; junction bases outside the gene matches: 3. Germline-derived CDR1 and CDR2 are MNHEY and SVGAGI. This CDR3 is 14 amino acids long.

The chain links TRBV7-2 to TRBJ2-1; a weak D match, TRBD2 (5 bases). Trimming pared 4 bases from V and 6 bases from J, leaving 7 bases between. Germline-derived CDR1 and CDR2 are SGHTA and FQGNSA. This CDR3 has 12 amino acids. CDR3 nucleotides: TGTGCCAGCAGCTGGCTAGCCAATGAGCAGTTCTTC. Translation: CASSWLANEQFF.

The CDR3: CASSGLAGGPLETQYF. CDR3 DNA: TGTGCCAGCAGCGGACTAGCGGGGGGGCCGTTAGAGACCCAGTACTTC. This chain uses TRBV9 with TRBJ2-5; 14 nucleotides agree with TRBD2. This CDR3 spans 16 amino acids. CDR1 is SGDLS and CDR2 is YYNGEE in the germline V gene. The V gene end was trimmed by 3 bases and the J gene end by 4 bases; junction bases not matched to a gene: 5. The complete variable domain, with remaining parts taken from reference TRBV9 and TRBJ2-5, reads DSGVTQTPKHLITATGQRVTLRCSPRSGDLSVYWYQQSLDQGLQFLIQYYNGEERAKGNILERFSAQQFPDLHSELNLSSLELGDSALYFCASSGLAGGPLETQYFGPGTRLLVL.

This chain connects TRBV9 to TRBJ2-7, with D possibly being TRBD1 (5 bases). CDR1 SGDLS and CDR2 YYNGEE come from the germline V gene. CDR3 size: 15 residues. V lost 0 bases and J 3 bases, leaving 13 bases between the germline ends. The CDR3 DNA sequence: TGTGCCAGCAGCGTAGATTCGGACAATGTCTACGAGCAGTACTTC. Protein product: CASSVDSDNVYEQYF.

This chain joins TRBV5-6 and TRBJ1-2; D is perhaps TRBD1 (5 bases). Trimming shortened V by 2 bases and J by 5 bases, and 7 bases separated the two germline ends. The CDR3 length is 12 residues. Per germline, CDR1 SGHDT and CDR2 YYEEEE. The CDR3 DNA sequence: TGTGCCAGCAGCTTCACAGGATATGGCTACACCTTC. It encodes CASSFTGYGYTF. The full variable domain, its missing parts supplied by reference TRBV5-6 and TRBJ1-2, is DAGVTQSPTHLIKTRGQQVTLRCSPKSGHDTVSWYQQALGQGPQFIFQYYEEEERQRGNFPDRFSGHQFPNYSSELNVNALLLGDSALYLCASSFTGYGYTFGSGTRLTVV.

Turning to this clone: A read error may produce the germline difference seen at one junction end. As DNA, the CDR3 is TGTGCCAACAGCTTGGACATTCCTGGGGCCAACGTCCTGACTTTC. Its protein is CANSLDIPGANVLTF. The chain employs TRBV5-6 and TRBJ2-6, with D possibly TRBD1 on 5 matching bases. Looked up from germline, CDR1 is SGHDT and CDR2 is YYEEEE. The CDR3 has 15 amino acids.

V is TRBV6-5 and J is TRBJ2-3; no clear D gene. CDR3 size: 13 residues. CDR1 is MNHEY, CDR2 SVGAGI, per germline. V was clipped by 1 base and J by 9 bases, with 11 bases between them. The CDR3 spells CASSYYTSETQYF. CDR3 nucleotides: TGTGCCAGCAGTTACTACACGTCTGAAACGCAGTATTTT.

The chain joins TRBV13 to TRBJ1-4, with D unclear. The CDR3 contains 17 residues. Per germline, CDR1 PRHDT and CDR2 FYEKMQ (reference sequence). V lost 3 bases to trimming and J lost 0 bases, with 14 bases between them. The CDR3 DNA is TGTGCCAGCAGCTTTAAATCGAGGGCCGCAACTAATGAAAAACTGTTTTTT. Translating it yields CASSFKSRAATNEKLFF.

This clone was recorded once. The CDR3 region has the DNA TGTGCCAGTAGTACACGGGGACAGTATAATGAAAAACTGTTTTTT. Translating gives CASSTRGQYNEKLFF. V is TRBV19 and J is TRBJ1-4, with 7 bases lining up with TRBD1. The germline CDR1 and CDR2 sequences are LNHDA and SQIVND (reference sequence). J lost 4 bases, V lost 4 bases, and 6 bases had no gene match. This CDR3 has 15 residues.

V is TRBV4-1 and J is TRBJ2-7; 9 positions match TRBD2. V lost 0 bases to trimming and J lost 3 bases; unmatched junction nucleotides: 9. The CDR3 has 17 amino acids. CDR1 MGHRA and CDR2 YSYEKL come from the germline V gene. CDR3 sequence (DNA): TGCGCCAGCAGCCAAGATTCCCAAGCGGGGGGCCTCTACGAGCAGTACTTC. Protein sequence: CASSQDSQAGGLYEQYF.

The rearrangement uses TRBV14 and TRBJ1-4, with D maybe TRBD1 (5 bases). Germline CDR1 is SGHDN and CDR2 is FVKESK. Trimming took 0 bases from V and 1 from J, leaving 15 bases between them. The CDR3 has 18 amino acids. The CDR3 reads CASSQDMGRGVTNEKLFF. The DNA of the CDR3 is TGTGCCAGCAGCCAAGATATGGGGAGGGGAGTAACTAATGAAAAACTGTTTTTT. The full variable domain, its missing parts supplied by reference TRBV14 and TRBJ1-4, is EAGVTQFPSHSVIEKGQTVTLRCDPISGHDNLYWYRRVMGKEIKFLLHFVKESKQDESGMPNNRFLAERTGGTYSTLKVQPAELEDSGVYFCASSQDMGRGVTNEKLFFGSGTQLSVL.

This clone was detected only once. The rearrangement uses TRBV25-1 and TRBJ1-2, with unresolved D. Germline lookup yields CDR1 MGHDK and CDR2 SYGVNS. This CDR3 comprises 11 residues. The ends were cut back, 1 base at V and 7 bases at J, with 4 bases in the middle. CDR3: CASSESGGYTF. CDR3 coding DNA: TGTGCCAGCAGTGAATCAGGTGGCTACACCTTC.

V usage is TRBV7-9 and J usage is TRBJ1-1; 7 bases fit TRBD1. Germline CDR1 is SEHNR and CDR2 is FQNEAQ (reference sequence). CDR3 size: 15 residues. J gave up 3 bases and V 7 bases, and 11 bases lay outside the gene matches. The CDR3 DNA reads TGTGCCAGCACCCCTCAGGGGGAGTCCTACACTGAAGCTTTCTTT. This codes for CASTPQGESYTEAFF.

V is TRBV30 and J is TRBJ1-1; D is uncertain. V was cut by 3 bases and J by 10 bases, with 12 bases left in between. Per the germline V gene, CDR1 is GTSNPN and CDR2 is SVGIG (reference sequence). The CDR3 contains 11 residues. The CDR3 loop reads CAWREALRAFF. Here the CDR3 DNA reads TGTGCCTGGAGAGAGGCTCTACGAGCTTTCTTT.